The sequence of this T cell receptor beta chain was determined in a study of cytomegalovirus exposure and HLA in healthy donors. Study-wide results and caveats: V- and J-gene trimming in TCR beta was tied to a missense DCLRE1C variant by an analysis performed later. The likely origin of a cluster of highly shared sequence variants was a sequencing artifact. Analyses of presence and absence presupposed an approximately uniform sequencing depth across donors. Most TCR beta V segments were productive about 87% or about 30% of the time in an earlier analysis.

Vbeta (60) and Jbeta (13) primers were used in the PCR. Clones were sequenced by immunoSEQ multiplex PCR, and TCRdb holds only the in-frame ones, with some missing. Found here are tens of thousands of clones, over 55% of them singletons; the top ten hold approximately 12%. A few counts support this clone. The antigen remains unidentified. Sequencing input: PBMCs. This receptor was obtained from a man in his 60s in good health and CMV-seropositive.

CDR3 bases: TGTGCCAGCAGCGGAGGGGGCCAGAGCTCCTACGAGCAGTACTTC. Amino acids: CASSGGGQSSYEQYF. V usage is TRBV5-4 and J usage is TRBJ2-7, with a tentative D call TRBD1 (7 bases). Germline lookup yields CDR1 SGHNT and CDR2 YYREEE (reference sequence). V was pared by 4 bases and J by 0 bases, with 14 bases between. The CDR3 has 15 amino acids. The full variable domain, with the rest looked up from reference TRBV5-4 and TRBJ2-7, is ETGVTQSPTHLIKTRGQQVTLRCSSQSGHNTVSWYQQALGQGPQFIFQYYREEENGRGNFPPRFSGLQFPNYSSELNVNALELDDSALYLCASSGGGQSSYEQYFGPGTRLTVT.